The present entry profiles one TCR beta chain with its context. Antigen unknown. This entry is derived from a study of shared clonotypes between healthy human individuals. Study observations and caveats: Sorted-subset samples were not fully sequenced, rarefaction indicated.

An approximately 200 ng quantity of DNA, roughly 30,000 T cell genomes, went into the sorted-subset replicate PCRs. The data were produced by immunoSEQ multiplex PCR, yet TCRdb's version contains in-frame clones alone and is incomplete. The sample has 1,500,000 or so clones, 96% seen once; the top ten hold approximately 1.2%. A CD45RA+ naive subset and a CD45RA-negative memory subset were split from CD4+ cells. Germline assignment: CDR1 MGHDK and CDR2 SYGVNS. The CDR3 contains 17 residues. The V and J ends lost 1 base and 3 bases, in that order; junction bases with no gene match: 10. This sequence originates from a man aged 30-40 years in good health. The specimen sequenced was naive CD4+ T cells sorted from blood. Subset reported: CD45RA+ positively selected. V is TRBV25-1 and J is TRBJ2-3, with 7 nucleotides matching TRBD1. The CDR3 DNA sequence: TGTGCCAGCAGTGAATTCTTCCGAGGGGGCGCGACAGATACGCAGTATTTT. It codes for CASSEFFRGGATDTQYF.